The rows below give T cell receptor beta chains drawn from one sample of a study of blood T cell repertoires in COVID-19. Sequenced by immunoSEQ multiplex PCR; TCRdb stores in-frame clones only, minus some. The repertoire includes about 440,000 clones, about nine tenths of them detected once, and roughly 0.66% sits in the top ten. Sequencing was carried out using PBMCs or T cells enriched from blood (not recorded which). The receptors were gathered from a young man who had recovered from COVID-19. Both conserved end residues are part of each CDR3. The D gene is left open where the match is weak. Clone size appears in some rows only: once, few, many, or a class for an expanded clone.

d_call j_call clone_size v_call cdr3_aa cdr3_nt
TRBD2 TRBJ2-5 once TRBV28 CASSSSAIGLAGGRGETQYF TGTGCCAGCAGTTCGAGTGCCATAGGACTAGCGGGAGGTCGTGGAGAGACCCAGTACTTC
TRBD2 TRBJ2-1 - TRBV7-3 CASSHPGLAGDSYNEQFF TGTGCCAGCAGCCACCCGGGACTAGCGGGGGACTCCTACAATGAGCAGTTCTTC
TRBD2 TRBJ2-1 - TRBV10-3 CAIYPSGSSSYNEQFF TGTGCCATCTATCCTAGCGGGAGTAGCTCCTACAATGAGCAGTTCTTC
- TRBJ2-5 - TRBV29-1 CSVRLDSQETQYF TGCAGCGTTCGACTAGACAGTCAAGAGACCCAGTACTTC
- TRBJ2-4 - TRBV19 CASSITALAKNIQYF TGTGCCAGTAGTATAACAGCCCTAGCCAAAAACATTCAGTACTTC
TRBD1 TRBJ1-5 - TRBV7-9 CASTTGGAGQPQHF TGTGCCAGCACCACAGGGGGCGCGGGTCAGCCCCAGCATTTT
- TRBJ1-2 - TRBV19 CASTLLADSNYGYTF TGTGCCAGTACGCTTTTAGCAGATTCTAACTATGGCTACACCTTC
TRBD2 TRBJ2-1 - TRBV2 CASSELAGGNNEQFF TGTGCCAGCAGTGAACTAGCGGGGGGGAACAATGAGCAGTTCTTC
TRBD2 TRBJ2-7 - TRBV28 CASSLTSGRRGEQYF TGTGCCAGCAGTTTAACTAGCGGGAGGCGCGGGGAGCAGTACTTC
- TRBJ2-7 - TRBV5-1 CASSLEGAGYEQYF TGCGCCAGCAGCTTGGAGGGCGCGGGCTACGAGCAGTACTTC
- TRBJ1-5 - TRBV3-1/TRBV3-2 CASSQDWSGSNQPQHF TGTGCCAGCAGCCAAGATTGGTCAGGGAGCAATCAGCCCCAGCATTTT
TRBD1 TRBJ1-1 - TRBV5-6 CASSRDRGILGTEAFF TGTGCCAGCAGCAGGGACAGGGGGATTTTGGGCACTGAAGCTTTCTTT
TRBD1 TRBJ1-5 - TRBV2 CASSRDRGRQPQHF TGTGCCAGCAGTCGGGACAGGGGGCGGCAGCCCCAGCATTTT
- TRBJ1-5 - TRBV28 CASRRGIGNQPQHF TGTGCCAGCAGAAGGGGCATTGGCAATCAGCCCCAGCATTTT
- TRBJ2-1 - TRBV16 CASRRVANEQFF TGTGCCAGCAGGAGGGTAGCCAATGAGCAGTTCTTC
- TRBJ2-2 - TRBV10-1 CASSVTVTGELFF TGCGCCAGCAGCGTGACAGTGACCGGGGAGCTGTTTTTT
- TRBJ2-1 - TRBV5-4 CASSLAGGAAYNEQFF TGTGCCAGCAGCTTGGCGGGCGGGGCGGCCTACAATGAGCAGTTCTTC
- TRBJ1-2 - TRBV9 CASSVAPGGWGYTF TGTGCCAGCAGCGTAGCTCCCGGGGGATGGGGCTACACCTTC
TRBD2 TRBJ2-7 - TRBV18 CASSPSPTTSGYEQYF TGTGCCAGCTCACCATCCCCAACAACTAGCGGCTACGAGCAGTACTTC
TRBD1 TRBJ2-7 - TRBV6-6 CASTGQGAVEQYF TGTGCCAGCACCGGGCAGGGGGCGGTCGAGCAGTACTTC
- TRBJ1-1 - TRBV9 CASSVDPGGTEAFF TGTGCCAGCAGCGTAGACCCAGGTGGAACTGAAGCTTTCTTT
- TRBJ1-2 - TRBV7-3 CASSLTPGLNPRGYTF TGTGCCAGCAGCTTAACCCCGGGACTTAACCCGCGGGGCTACACCTTC
- TRBJ1-1 - TRBV7-9 CASSLAFGQGGNTEAFF TGTGCCAGCAGCTTAGCTTTCGGTCAGGGCGGGAACACTGAAGCTTTCTTT
TRBD2 TRBJ2-1 - TRBV4-2 CASSQSSGGVSYNEQFF TGTGCCAGCAGCCAAAGTAGCGGGGGGGTGTCCTACAATGAGCAGTTCTTC
TRBD1 TRBJ1-2 - TRBV5-1 CASSMDPDRVNYGYTF TGCGCCAGCAGCATGGACCCGGACAGGGTCAACTATGGCTACACCTTC
- TRBJ1-5 - TRBV6-1 CASSDQGRINQPQHF TGTGCCAGCAGTGACCAGGGAAGGATCAATCAGCCCCAGCATTTT
TRBD2 TRBJ2-2 - TRBV4-2 CASSRGLAGNTGELFF TGTGCCAGCAGCCGGGGACTAGCGGGTAACACCGGGGAGCTGTTTTTT
- TRBJ2-6 - TRBV28 CASRLSGANVLTF TGTGCCAGCAGACTATCTGGGGCCAACGTCCTGACTTTC
TRBD1 TRBJ2-7 - TRBV28 CASSSQTGEYF TGTGCCAGCAGTTCCCAGACAGGGGAGTACTTC
- TRBJ1-1 - TRBV27 CASSTGHKRAFF TGTGCCAGCAGTACGGGACACAAGAGAGCTTTCTTT